The rows below give T cell receptor beta chains drawn from one sample of a study of blood T cell repertoires in COVID-19. Libraries were prepared by immunoSEQ multiplex PCR; TCRdb keeps only in-frame clonotypes and omits some of them. The sample has roughly 45,000 clones; 80% to 95% are singletons. The specimen was peripheral blood. The receptors shown here come from a man aged 55 to 70 with COVID-19, enrolled during active disease. The CDR3 runs from the conserved cysteine through the conserved F or W. Each record gives: V gene, J gene, CDR3 protein.

TRBV19,TRBJ1-1,CASTPDGGNTEAFF
TRBV3-1/TRBV3-2,TRBJ1-6,CASSRLERGNSPLHF
TRBV28,TRBJ2-1,CASRQGGNNEQFF
TRBV7-9,TRBJ1-5,CASSLGRGQPQHF
TRBV18,TRBJ2-1,CASSSLAGGSDEQFF
TRBV30,TRBJ1-1,CAWSVRGLGAEAFF
TRBV30,TRBJ1-1,CAWVPDSPNTEAFF
TRBV24-1,TRBJ1-4,CATSRGSNEKLFF
TRBV6-4,TRBJ1-6,CASSGGQGPLHF
TRBV6-5,TRBJ2-7,CASSLRLGPSYEQYF
TRBV7-9,TRBJ1-2,CASSSGPVESGGYTF
TRBV30,TRBJ1-2,CAWSPAGHRNYGYTF
TRBV6-4,TRBJ2-7,CARNQFGQVRYEQYF
TRBV2,TRBJ1-1,CASSTDRGRNTEAFF
TRBV9,TRBJ2-7,CASSVVQAGEQYF
TRBV2,TRBJ2-2,CASSEALVPGTGELFF
TRBV5-4,TRBJ2-1,CASSLSPSSYNEQFF
TRBV7-9,TRBJ2-7,CASSSFGGRGLNEQYF
TRBV30,TRBJ2-5,CASTQGSQETQYF
TRBV5-1,TRBJ2-7,CASSGGGSRAEQYF
TRBV5-1,TRBJ1-4,CATSLGGRVEEKLFF
TRBV3-1/TRBV3-2,TRBJ1-6,CASSPRGMSSPLHF
TRBV19,TRBJ2-3,CASLPGTTRRGDFNTQYF
TRBV2,TRBJ2-1,CASSDGSSHISYNEQFF
TRBV11-3,TRBJ1-1,CASSPRSGTEAFF
TRBV19,TRBJ2-1,CASSGTGWTSGSRFGNEQFF
TRBV7-2,TRBJ2-5,CASSSWGLAGEETQYF
TRBV11-2,TRBJ2-7,CASSLEAGGSYEQYF
TRBV5-1,TRBJ1-3,CASSRDSTSGNTIYF
TRBV19,TRBJ1-5,CASRRVNQPQHF
TRBV28,TRBJ2-1,CASSFGQANEQFF
TRBV6-2/TRBV6-3,TRBJ2-7,CASSYSLQTGQYEQYF
TRBV11-3,TRBJ1-1,CASSLGSGNTEAFF
TRBV27,TRBJ1-1,CASSSTMGQRMNTEAFF
TRBV4-2,TRBJ1-1,CASSQEGGTEAFF
TRBV6-5,TRBJ1-2,CASSPGSDYGYTF
TRBV28,TRBJ1-6,CASSHPGQGGSPLHF
TRBV3-1/TRBV3-2,TRBJ1-3,CASSQGEYRITGNTIYF
TRBV5-1,TRBJ2-1,CASNSGGAWEQFF
TRBV10-2,TRBJ2-7,CASSPAYEQYF
TRBV4-1,TRBJ2-7,CASSTPGASYEQYF
TRBV11-2,TRBJ1-3,CASSFLGPPGGSGNTIYF
TRBV9,TRBJ2-3,CASSVGASGSTDTQYF
TRBV7-2,TRBJ1-2,CASSLLPGNYGYTF
TRBV29-1,TRBJ1-1,CTVHREKAFF
TRBV19,TRBJ2-3,CASSFTGRGTDTQYF
TRBV27,TRBJ1-1,CASSVRGGTANTEAFF
TRBV4-2,TRBJ2-7,CASSEASGRGEQYF
TRBV19,TRBJ2-7,CASSISENSYEQYF
TRBV5-4,TRBJ2-1,CASSSLAESYNEQFF
TRBV18,TRBJ2-3,CASSLAGASTDTQYF
TRBV15,TRBJ1-2,CATSRSAGGAEGYTF
TRBV27,TRBJ2-6,CASEVPMNRGPTGANVLTF
TRBV2,TRBJ1-1,CASRWDSMNTEAFF
TRBV5-1,TRBJ2-1,CASSSPGTDNEQFF
TRBV6-1,TRBJ1-3,CASSEEDRGKSGNTIYF
TRBV29-1,TRBJ2-7,CSVDAGGGSGEQYF
TRBV24-1,TRBJ1-2,CATSDTLRLRGYTF
TRBV5-1,TRBJ1-5,CASSLGAGASNQPQHF
TRBV5-1,TRBJ1-1,CASSLAVRGYTEAFF